The 6 T cell receptor beta chains in this list originate from one sample, sequenced in a study of cytomegalovirus exposure and HLA in healthy donors. It was with 60 Vbeta and 13 Jbeta primers that the PCR ran. Clones were read by immunoSEQ multiplex PCR, and TCRdb kept only the in-frame ones, dropping some. This table holds under 200,000 clones, roughly four fifths found once. Sequencing used PBMCs. These TCRs come from a man aged 45-60 years in good health and CMV-seropositive.

This rearrangement joins TRBV10-2 to TRBJ2-1; 7 bases align to TRBD2. Germline V gives CDR1 WSHSY, CDR2 SAAADI. Germline trimming cut 6 bases from V and 7 bases from J; bases unmatched to any gene: 12. The CDR3 length is 15 residues. The DNA of the CDR3 is TGCGCCAGCAGCCCCTCCGGGACTATAGTGAATGAGCAGTTCTTC. Amino acid sequence: CASSPSGTIVNEQFF.

This rearrangement joins TRBV9 to TRBJ2-7, with 10 bases that match TRBD1. Germline V gives CDR1 SGDLS, CDR2 YYNGEE. CDR3 length: 16 amino acids. V gave up 3 bases and J gave up 2 bases; unmatched junction bases: 8. The CDR3 DNA is TGTGCCAGCAGCGGGGGACAGGGGCGACCGACCTACGAGCAGTACTTC. Its translation is CASSGGQGRPTYEQYF. The entire variable domain, with the rest obtained from reference TRBV9 and TRBJ2-7, is as follows: DSGVTQTPKHLITATGQRVTLRCSPRSGDLSVYWYQQSLDQGLQFLIQYYNGEERAKGNILERFSAQQFPDLHSELNLSSLELGDSALYFCASSGGQGRPTYEQYFGPGTRLTVT.

The chain employs TRBV19 and TRBJ1-2; 7 bases align to TRBD1. Germline loops: CDR1 LNHDA, CDR2 SQIVND (reference sequence). Trimming cost V 6 bases and J 1 base; bases outside gene matches: 11. There are 16 residues in the CDR3. CDR3 protein: CASRRTGTVDNYGYTF. The CDR3 DNA is TGTGCCAGTAGGAGAACCGGGACAGTGGATAACTATGGCTACACCTTC.

This clone was found once. J is TRBJ2-1 and V is TRBV4-1, with D possibly TRBD2 on 5 matching bases. The CDR3 sequence is 13 residues long. Trimming took off 1 base at V and 8 bases at J, with 9 bases between the two ends. From germline, CDR1 is MGHRA and CDR2 YSYEKL. The CDR3 protein is CASSQGPRDEQFF. The CDR3 bases are TGCGCCAGCAGCCAAGGACCGAGGGATGAGCAGTTCTTC.

This chain joins TRBV11-1 and TRBJ2-7; 9 nucleotides align to TRBD2. V shed 2 bases, J shed 4 bases, and the junction held 9 bases outside the gene matches. CDR1 SGHAT and CDR2 FQDESV come from the germline V gene (reference sequence). This CDR3 has 16 residues. The CDR3: CASSLSDVAGAYEQYF. The CDR3 DNA sequence: TGTGCCAGCAGCTTAAGTGATGTAGCGGGGGCATACGAGCAGTACTTC.

This chain uses TRBV7-9 with TRBJ2-2; 9 nucleotides match TRBD1. Trimming took 4 bases from V and 4 from J; bases not matched to a gene: 4. CDR1 and CDR2 from the germline V gene are SEHNR and FQNEAQ (reference sequence). The CDR3 sequence is 15 residues long. The DNA for the CDR3 is TGTGCCAGCAGCTCCATGGGACAGGGCACCGGGGAGCTGTTTTTT. Translated: CASSSMGQGTGELFF.